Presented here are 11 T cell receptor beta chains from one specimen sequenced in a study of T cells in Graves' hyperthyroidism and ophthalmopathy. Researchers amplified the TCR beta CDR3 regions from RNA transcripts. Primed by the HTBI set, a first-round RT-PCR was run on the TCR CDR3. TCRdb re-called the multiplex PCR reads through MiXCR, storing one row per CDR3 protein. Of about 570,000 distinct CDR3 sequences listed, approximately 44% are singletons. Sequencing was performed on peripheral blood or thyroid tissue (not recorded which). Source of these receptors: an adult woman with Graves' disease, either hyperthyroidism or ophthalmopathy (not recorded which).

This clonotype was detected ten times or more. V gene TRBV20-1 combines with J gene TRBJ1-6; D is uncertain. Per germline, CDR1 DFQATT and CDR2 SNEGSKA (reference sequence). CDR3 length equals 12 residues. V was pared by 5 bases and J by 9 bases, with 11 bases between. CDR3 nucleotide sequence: TGCAGTGCTGGACGCGGGTTTTCACCCCTCCACTTT. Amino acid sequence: CSAGRGFSPLHF.

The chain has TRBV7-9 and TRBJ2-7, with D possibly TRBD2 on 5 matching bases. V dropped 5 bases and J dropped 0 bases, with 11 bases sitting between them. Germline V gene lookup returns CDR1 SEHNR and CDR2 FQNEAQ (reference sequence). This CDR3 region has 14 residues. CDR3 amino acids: CASSVGVPSYEQYF. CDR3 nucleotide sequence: TGTGCCAGCAGCGTCGGGGTTCCCTCCTACGAGCAGTACTTC.

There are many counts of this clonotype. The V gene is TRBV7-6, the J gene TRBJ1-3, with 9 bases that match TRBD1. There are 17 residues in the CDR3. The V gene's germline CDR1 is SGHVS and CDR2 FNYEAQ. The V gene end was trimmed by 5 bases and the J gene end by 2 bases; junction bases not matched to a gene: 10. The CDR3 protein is CASSDPGQGLAGNTIYF. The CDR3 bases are TGTGCCAGCAGCGACCCGGGACAGGGACTCGCTGGAAACACCATATATTTT.

CDR3 sequence (DNA): TGTGCCAGCAGCTTAAGGACAGGGCTAGGGGCCCAGTACTTC. Its protein product is CASSLRTGLGAQYF. The rearrangement uses TRBV7-9 and TRBJ2-5; 8 bases are a match to TRBD1. The germline gives CDR1 SEHNR, CDR2 FQNEAQ (reference sequence). The CDR3 sequence is 14 residues long. The trim removed 2 bases at V and 9 bases at J, leaving 8 bases unmatched.

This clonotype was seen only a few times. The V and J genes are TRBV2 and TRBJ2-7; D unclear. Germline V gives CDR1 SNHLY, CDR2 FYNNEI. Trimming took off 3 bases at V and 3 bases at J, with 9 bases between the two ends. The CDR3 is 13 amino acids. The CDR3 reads CASSDQVGYEQYF. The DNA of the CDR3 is TGTGCCAGCAGTGATCAGGTGGGCTACGAGCAGTACTTC.

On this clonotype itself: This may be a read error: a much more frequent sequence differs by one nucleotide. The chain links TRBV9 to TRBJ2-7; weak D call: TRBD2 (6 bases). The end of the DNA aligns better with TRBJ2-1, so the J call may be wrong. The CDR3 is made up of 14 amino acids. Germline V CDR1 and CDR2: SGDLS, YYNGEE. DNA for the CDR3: TGTGCCAGCAGCGTGGGACTCCGTCACTACGAGCAGTTCTTC. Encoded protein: CASSVGLRHYEQFF.

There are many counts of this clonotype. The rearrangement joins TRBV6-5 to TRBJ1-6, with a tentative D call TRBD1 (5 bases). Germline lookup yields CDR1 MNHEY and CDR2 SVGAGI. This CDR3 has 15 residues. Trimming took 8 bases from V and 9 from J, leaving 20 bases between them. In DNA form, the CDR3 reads TGTGCCAGCCAAGCAGGGACCAGTGGGATTTCACCCCTCCACTTT. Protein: CASQAGTSGISPLHF.

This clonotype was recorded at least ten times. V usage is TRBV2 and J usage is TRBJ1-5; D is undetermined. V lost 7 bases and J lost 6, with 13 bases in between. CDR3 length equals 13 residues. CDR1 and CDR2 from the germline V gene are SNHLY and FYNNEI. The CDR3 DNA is TGTGCCAGCAAAGAAGGAGGACGTCAGCCCCAGCATTTT. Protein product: CASKEGGRQPQHF.

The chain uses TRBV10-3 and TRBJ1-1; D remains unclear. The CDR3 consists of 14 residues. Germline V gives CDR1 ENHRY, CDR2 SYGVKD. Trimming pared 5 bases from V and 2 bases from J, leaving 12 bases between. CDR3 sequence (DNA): TGTGCCATCAGTAAGACACACAGAAACACTGAAGCTTTCTTT. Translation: CAISKTHRNTEAFF.

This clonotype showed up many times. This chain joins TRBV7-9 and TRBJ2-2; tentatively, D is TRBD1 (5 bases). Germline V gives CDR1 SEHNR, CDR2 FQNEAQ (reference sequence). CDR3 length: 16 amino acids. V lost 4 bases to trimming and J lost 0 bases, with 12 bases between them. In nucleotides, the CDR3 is TGTGCCAGCAGCTCCGAGACAGAAACGAACACCGGGGAGCTGTTTTTT. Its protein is CASSSETETNTGELFF.

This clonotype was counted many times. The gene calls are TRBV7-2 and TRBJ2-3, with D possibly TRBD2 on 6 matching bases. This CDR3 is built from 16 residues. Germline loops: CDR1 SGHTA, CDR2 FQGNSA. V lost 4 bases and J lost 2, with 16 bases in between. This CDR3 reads CASSSRDLYYTDTQYF. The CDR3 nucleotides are TGTGCCAGCAGCTCCCGGGACTTATATTACACAGATACGCAGTATTTT.